These T cell receptor beta chains were read from a single sample in a study of long-term antiretroviral therapy in people with HIV. Profiling relied on immunoSEQ multiplex PCR, and the TCRdb table lists in-frame clones only, not all of them. Altogether 20,000 to 25,000 clones are present, approximately 80% being singletons, with the ten largest covering about 18%. The source was unsorted PBMCs, collected 0.1 years before starting antiretroviral therapy. The receptors stem from a man aged 18 to 30 with HIV. CDR3s include the opening cysteine and the closing phenylalanine or tryptophan. A D gene is named only where the DNA matches it firmly. Some rows mark clone size as missing; the rest say once, few, many or name a class of expanded clone.

j_call clone_size d_call v_call cdr3_nt cdr3_aa
TRBJ1-3 - - TRBV28 TGTGCCAGCAGTTTGAGCCTTCACAGCTCTGGAAACACCATATATTTT CASSLSLHSSGNTIYF
TRBJ2-3 - TRBD2 TRBV7-3 TGTGCCAGCAGCCTAGGACTAGCGGGGGGGATGATGAGCACAGATACGCAGTATTTT CASSLGLAGGMMSTDTQYF
TRBJ1-1 - - TRBV4-1 TGCGCCAGCAGCCAAGCATTGCTAAACACTGAAGCTTTCTTT CASSQALLNTEAFF
TRBJ2-5 - - TRBV27 TGTGCCAGCGGGAACTACCAAGTTAAGACAAGCCAAGAGACCCAGTACTTC CASGNYQVKTSQETQYF
TRBJ2-7 - - TRBV2 TGTGCCATTGGGGACCGATCCTACGAGCAGTACTTC CAIGDRSYEQYF
TRBJ2-7 - - TRBV4-2 TGTGCCAGCAGCCGAGGACAGCAGATGGCCTACGAGCAGTACTTC CASSRGQQMAYEQYF
TRBJ1-4 - - TRBV18 TGTGCCAGCTCAATTCGGGGTAGTAATGAAAAACTGTTTTTT CASSIRGSNEKLFF
TRBJ2-2 - - TRBV7-9 TGTGCCAGCAGCCCAAGGACGGGGAACACCGGGGAGCTGTTTTTT CASSPRTGNTGELFF
TRBJ2-3 - TRBD2 TRBV4-2 TGTGCCAGCAGCCAAGAGATTAGCGGGAGCGCCGGTAGGACAGATACGCAGTATTTT CASSQEISGSAGRTDTQYF
TRBJ1-4 - - TRBV6-1 TGTGCCAGCAGCCAGACAGGTTCTGTGCGGGGAAAACTGTTTTTT CASSQTGSVRGKLFF
TRBJ2-4 once - TRBV28 TGTGCCAGCAGCTTAGGCCCAGGGATAAACATTCAGTACTTC CASSLGPGINIQYF
TRBJ1-2 - - TRBV5-4 TGTGCCAGCAGCTTGGGAGGGCGAGGAGGGTACGGCTACACCTTC CASSLGGRGGYGYTF
TRBJ2-1 - - TRBV21-1 TGTGCCAGCCGTATCCTCTCAGAGCAGTTCTTC CASRILSEQFF
TRBJ2-7 - - TRBV18 TGTGCCAGCTTAGGTACCCCGTTCTACGAGCAGTACTTC CASLGTPFYEQYF
TRBJ1-1 - - TRBV19 TGTGCCAGTAGTACGGGGAACACTGAAGCTTTCTTT CASSTGNTEAFF
TRBJ2-7 - TRBD1 TRBV5-6 TGTGCCAGCAGCTTTGGGACAGGGGGGTACGAGCAGTACTTC CASSFGTGGYEQYF
TRBJ2-7 - TRBD2 TRBV30 TGTGCCTGGAGTGTAGGACTAGCGGGAGGGCTGGGTTCCTACGAGCAGTACTTC CAWSVGLAGGLGSYEQYF
TRBJ2-5 - - TRBV11-2 TGTGCCAGCAGCTTACACGGGGAGACCCAGTACTTC CASSLHGETQYF
TRBJ1-4 - - TRBV19 TGTGCCAGTAGTATACTGGGCAGTGGGGGAGAAAAACTGTTTTTT CASSILGSGGEKLFF
TRBJ2-5 - TRBD2 TRBV5-1 TGCGCCAGCAGCTATCGAGCGGGGTTGCGAGAGACCCAGTACTTC CASSYRAGLRETQYF
TRBJ2-5 - TRBD2 TRBV7-9 TGTGCCAGCAGCCCGGACGTGGGGGGGATGAAAGAGACCCAGTACTTC CASSPDVGGMKETQYF
TRBJ1-2 few - TRBV19 TGTGCCAGTAGTATAGACGGCCCCTATGGCTACACCTTC CASSIDGPYGYTF
TRBJ2-7 - TRBD1 TRBV28 TGTGCCAGCAGTTTAATCCGACAGGGGGACTACGAGCAGTACTTC CASSLIRQGDYEQYF
TRBJ2-3 - TRBD2 TRBV27 TGTGCCAGCAGTTTGTCGGCGGGGGGAGGGGATACGCAGTATTTT CASSLSAGGGDTQYF
TRBJ1-2 few - TRBV6-5 TGTGCCAGCAGTTACTCATGGAAAGGTTATGGCTACACCTTC CASSYSWKGYGYTF
TRBJ2-3 - TRBD1 TRBV27 TGTGCCAGTCAGGGGGCCACAGATACGCAGTATTTT CASQGATDTQYF
TRBJ2-2 - TRBD2 TRBV7-8 TGTGCCAGCAGCCCCGGGGGGGGGACCGGGGAGCTGTTTTTT CASSPGGGTGELFF
TRBJ2-2 - - TRBV4-3 TGCGCCAGCAGCCAAGATCCGCCCGGGTCCGGGGAGCTGTTTTTT CASSQDPPGSGELFF
TRBJ2-4 - TRBD1 TRBV4-1 TGCGCCAGCATGGGGACAGAAAACATTCAGTACTTC CASMGTENIQYF
TRBJ1-3 - - TRBV11-1 TGTGCCAGCAGCCGCGTAAGAAACACCATATATTTT CASSRVRNTIYF
TRBJ2-5 - - TRBV5-5 TGTGCCAGCAGCCCCACGTCCGGGGGGCTAGCGACCCAGTACTTC CASSPTSGGLATQYF
TRBJ2-1 - TRBD2 TRBV7-6 TGTGCCAGCAGCTTTCGGACTAGCGCGCAAGTCAATGAGCAGTTCTTC CASSFRTSAQVNEQFF
TRBJ2-3 once - TRBV5-4 TGTGCCAGCAGCTTGGCGACAGAGGGGGATACGCAGTATTTT CASSLATEGDTQYF
TRBJ2-1 medium-sized TRBD2 TRBV29-1 TGCAGCGCAGAGAGACTAGCGGGGCCCTACAATGAGCAGTTCTTC CSAERLAGPYNEQFF
TRBJ2-6 - TRBD1 TRBV6-1 TGTGCCAGCAGTGAAGCTTGGACAGGGTCGGGGGCCAACGTCCTGACTTTC CASSEAWTGSGANVLTF
TRBJ2-5 once TRBD2 TRBV11-1 TGTGCCAGCAGCCCGATCACTAGCGGGGGGGCGTCAGAGACCCAGTACTTC CASSPITSGGASETQYF
TRBJ2-7 - TRBD2 TRBV2 TGTGCCAGCAGCGGGAGACTAGCGGGAAACGAGCAGTACTTC CASSGRLAGNEQYF
TRBJ2-3 - - TRBV7-9 TGTGCCAGCAGCTTTGGGGATAGTAGCACAGATACGCAGTATTTT CASSFGDSSTDTQYF
TRBJ1-4 few TRBD1 TRBV7-2 TGTGCCAGCAGCTCCGGGGTGGGGGCACAGGGGGGTGAAAAACTGTTTTTT CASSSGVGAQGGEKLFF
TRBJ2-1 - TRBD2 TRBV19 TGTGCCAGTAGTATTGCTAGCGGGAGCCATGAGCAGTTCTTC CASSIASGSHEQFF
TRBJ2-7 - - TRBV7-8 TGTGCCAGCAGCCCGACTCAGGGCGGATACGAGCAGTACTTC CASSPTQGGYEQYF